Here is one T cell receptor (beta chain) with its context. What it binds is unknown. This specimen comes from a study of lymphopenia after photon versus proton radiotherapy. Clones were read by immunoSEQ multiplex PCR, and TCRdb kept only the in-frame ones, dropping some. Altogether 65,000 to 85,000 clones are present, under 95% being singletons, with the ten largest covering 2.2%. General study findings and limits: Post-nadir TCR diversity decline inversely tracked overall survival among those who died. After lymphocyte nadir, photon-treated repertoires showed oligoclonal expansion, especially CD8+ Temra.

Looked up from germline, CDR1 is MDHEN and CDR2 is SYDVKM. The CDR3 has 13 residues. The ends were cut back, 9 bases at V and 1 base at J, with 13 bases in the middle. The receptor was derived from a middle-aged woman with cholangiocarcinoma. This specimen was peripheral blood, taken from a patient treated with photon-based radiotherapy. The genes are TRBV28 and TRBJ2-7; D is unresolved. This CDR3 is CASNGRPSYEQYF. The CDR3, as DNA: TGTGCCAGTAACGGCCGACCTTCCTACGAGCAGTACTTC.